This T cell receptor beta chain came from a study of T cells after yellow fever vaccination. Trimming took off 0 bases at V and 2 bases at J, with 11 bases between the two ends. Germline lookup yields CDR1 LGHNA and CDR2 YNFKEQ. The CDR3 has 15 residues. TCRdb called the 5' RACE reads again in MiXCR, with one record for every CDR3 protein. The table records fewer than 500,000 distinct CDR3 sequences, under 20% of them present only once. The TCR originated in a man aged 18 to 35 who received the YFV17D yellow fever vaccine. The sample here was PBMCs, taken before the yellow fever booster vaccination. The V call is TRBV4-2, the J call TRBJ2-7; D possibly matches TRBD1 or TRBD2 (5 bases each). The CDR3, as DNA: TGTGCCAGCAGCCAAGATAACAGGAGGACCTACGAGCAGTACTTC. Protein: CASSQDNRRTYEQYF.